This TCR beta chain was sequenced in a study of blood T cell repertoires in COVID-19. Clones were sequenced by immunoSEQ multiplex PCR, and TCRdb holds only the in-frame ones, with some missing. This table has around 150,000 clones, around four fifths appearing once. The CDR3 is made up of 13 amino acids. From germline, CDR1 is SNHLY and CDR2 FYNNEI. Losses at the gene ends were 8 bases for V and 4 bases for J; bases not matched to a gene: 4. The clonotype was recovered from a man aged 45-65 years who had recovered from COVID-19. J is TRBJ1-1 and V is TRBV2; 10 positions match TRBD1. The sample consisted of PBMCs or T cells enriched from blood (not recorded which). The CDR3 DNA sequence: TGTGCCAGCCGACAGGGGGCAGGCACTGAAGCTTTCTTT. Its translation is CASRQGAGTEAFF. Full variable domain (rest looked up from reference TRBV2 and TRBJ1-1): EPEVTQTPSHQVTQMGQEVILRCVPISNHLYFYWYRQILGQKVEFLVSFYNNEISEKSEIFDDQFSVERPDGSNFTLKIRSTKLEDSAMYFCASRQGAGTEAFFGQGTRLTVV.